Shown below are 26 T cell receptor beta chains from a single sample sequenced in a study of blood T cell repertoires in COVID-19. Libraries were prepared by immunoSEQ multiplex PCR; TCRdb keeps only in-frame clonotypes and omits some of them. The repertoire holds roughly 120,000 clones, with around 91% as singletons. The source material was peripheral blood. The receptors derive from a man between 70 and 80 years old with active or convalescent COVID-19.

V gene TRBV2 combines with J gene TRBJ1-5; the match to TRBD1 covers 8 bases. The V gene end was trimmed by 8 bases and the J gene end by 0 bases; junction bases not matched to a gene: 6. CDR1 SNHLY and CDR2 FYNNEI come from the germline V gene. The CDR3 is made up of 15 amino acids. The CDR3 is CASGGQGYSNQPQHF. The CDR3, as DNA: TGTGCCAGCGGTGGACAGGGTTATAGCAATCAGCCCCAGCATTTT.

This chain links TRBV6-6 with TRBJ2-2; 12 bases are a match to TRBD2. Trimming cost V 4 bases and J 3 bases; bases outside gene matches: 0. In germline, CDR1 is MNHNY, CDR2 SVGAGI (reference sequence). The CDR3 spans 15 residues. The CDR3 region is CASSSSGRDTGELFF. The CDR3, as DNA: TGTGCCAGCAGTTCTAGCGGGAGGGACACCGGGGAGCTGTTTTTT.

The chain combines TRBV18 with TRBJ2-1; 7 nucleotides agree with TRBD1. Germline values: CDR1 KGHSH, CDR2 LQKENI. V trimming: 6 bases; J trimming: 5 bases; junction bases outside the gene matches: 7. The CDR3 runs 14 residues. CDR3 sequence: CASSLRDRNNEQFF. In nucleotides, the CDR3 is TGTGCCAGCTCGCTCCGGGACAGAAACAATGAGCAGTTCTTC.

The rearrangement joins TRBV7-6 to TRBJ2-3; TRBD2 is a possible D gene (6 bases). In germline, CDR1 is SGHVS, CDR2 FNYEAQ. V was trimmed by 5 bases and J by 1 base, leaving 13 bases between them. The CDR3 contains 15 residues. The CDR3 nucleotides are TGTGCCAGCAGCCCCCTGGGAGGCCGCACAGATACGCAGTATTTT. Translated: CASSPLGGRTDTQYF.

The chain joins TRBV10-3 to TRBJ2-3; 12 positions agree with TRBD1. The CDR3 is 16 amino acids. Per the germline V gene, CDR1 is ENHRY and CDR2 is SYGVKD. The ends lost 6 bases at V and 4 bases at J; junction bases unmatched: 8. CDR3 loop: CAIRGTGGRGADTQYF. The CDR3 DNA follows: TGTGCCATCAGAGGGACAGGGGGCCGGGGAGCAGATACGCAGTATTTT.

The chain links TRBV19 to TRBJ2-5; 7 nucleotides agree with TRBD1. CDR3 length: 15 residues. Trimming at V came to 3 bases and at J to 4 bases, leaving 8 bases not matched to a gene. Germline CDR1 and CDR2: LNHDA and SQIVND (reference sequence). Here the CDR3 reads CASSIGSGGIETQYF. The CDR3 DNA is TGTGCCAGTAGTATTGGGTCAGGGGGTATAGAGACCCAGTACTTC.

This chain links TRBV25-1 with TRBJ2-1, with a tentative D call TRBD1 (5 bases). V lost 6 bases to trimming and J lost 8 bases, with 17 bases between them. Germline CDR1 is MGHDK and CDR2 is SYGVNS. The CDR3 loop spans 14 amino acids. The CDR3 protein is CASRLGRERDEQFF. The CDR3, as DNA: TGTGCCAGCAGGTTGGGCAGGGAAAGGGATGAGCAGTTCTTC.

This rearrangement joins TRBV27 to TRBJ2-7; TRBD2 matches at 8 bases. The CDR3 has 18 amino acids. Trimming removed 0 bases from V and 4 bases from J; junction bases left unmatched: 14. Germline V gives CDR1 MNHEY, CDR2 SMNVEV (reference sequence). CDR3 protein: CASSLSSSGWASGYEQYF. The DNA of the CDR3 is TGTGCCAGCAGTTTATCGAGTTCCGGGTGGGCTAGCGGGTACGAGCAGTACTTC.

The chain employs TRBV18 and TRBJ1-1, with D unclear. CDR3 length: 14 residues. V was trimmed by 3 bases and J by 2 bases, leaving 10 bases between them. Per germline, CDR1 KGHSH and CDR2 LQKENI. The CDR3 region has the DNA TGTGCCAGCTCACCCCAAGGAGATAACACTGAAGCTTTCTTT. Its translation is CASSPQGDNTEAFF.

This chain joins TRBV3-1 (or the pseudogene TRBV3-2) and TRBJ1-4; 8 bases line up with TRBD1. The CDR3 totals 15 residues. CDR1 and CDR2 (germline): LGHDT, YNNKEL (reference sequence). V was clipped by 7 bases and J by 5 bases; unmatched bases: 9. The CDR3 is CASTSTTGENEKLFF. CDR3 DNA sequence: TGTGCCAGCACCTCGACGACAGGGGAAAATGAAAAACTGTTTTTT.

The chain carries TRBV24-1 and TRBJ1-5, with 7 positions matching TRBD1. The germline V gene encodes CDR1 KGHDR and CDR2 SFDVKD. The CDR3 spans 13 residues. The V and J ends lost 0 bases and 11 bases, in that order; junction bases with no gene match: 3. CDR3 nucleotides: TGTGCCACCAGTGATTTGAGGGGACAGTCCCAGCATTTT. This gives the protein CATSDLRGQSQHF.

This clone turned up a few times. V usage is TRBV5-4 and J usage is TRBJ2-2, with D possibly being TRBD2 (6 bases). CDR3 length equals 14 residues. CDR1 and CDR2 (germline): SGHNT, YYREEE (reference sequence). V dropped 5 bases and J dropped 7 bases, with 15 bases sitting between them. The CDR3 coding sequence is TGTGCCAGCAGGGGTGCTGGAGGGCACGGGGAGCTGTTTTTT. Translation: CASRGAGGHGELFF.

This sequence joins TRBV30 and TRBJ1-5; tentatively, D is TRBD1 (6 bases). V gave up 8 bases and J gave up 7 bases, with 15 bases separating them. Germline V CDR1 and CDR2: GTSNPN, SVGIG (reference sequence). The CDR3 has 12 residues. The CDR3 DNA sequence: TGTGCCGCCGGGGGGGGCGACCAGCCCCAGCATTTT. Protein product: CAAGGGDQPQHF. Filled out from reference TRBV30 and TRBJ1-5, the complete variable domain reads SQTIHQWPATLVQPVGSPLSLECTVEGTSNPNLYWYRQAAGRGLQLLFYSVGIGQISSEVPQNLSASRPQDRQFILSSKKLLLSDSGFYLCAAGGGDQPQHFGDGTRLSIL.

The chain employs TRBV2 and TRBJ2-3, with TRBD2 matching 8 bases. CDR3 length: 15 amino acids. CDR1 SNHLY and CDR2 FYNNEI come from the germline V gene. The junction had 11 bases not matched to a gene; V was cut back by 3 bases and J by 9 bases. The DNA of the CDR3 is TGTGCCAGCAGTGACCCGAGCGGGAGTCGTAGGACGCAGTATTTT. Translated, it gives CASSDPSGSRRTQYF. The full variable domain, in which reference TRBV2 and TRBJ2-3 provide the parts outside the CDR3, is EPEVTQTPSHQVTQMGQEVILRCVPISNHLYFYWYRQILGQKVEFLVSFYNNEISEKSEIFDDQFSVERPDGSNFTLKIRSTKLEDSAMYFCASSDPSGSRRTQYFGPGTRLTVL.

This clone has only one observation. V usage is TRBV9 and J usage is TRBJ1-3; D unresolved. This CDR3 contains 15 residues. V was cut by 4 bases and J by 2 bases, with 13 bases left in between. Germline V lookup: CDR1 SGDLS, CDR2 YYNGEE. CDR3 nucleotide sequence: TGTGCCAGCAGCCTCCGGGGAGACCCTGGAAACACCATATATTTT. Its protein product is CASSLRGDPGNTIYF.

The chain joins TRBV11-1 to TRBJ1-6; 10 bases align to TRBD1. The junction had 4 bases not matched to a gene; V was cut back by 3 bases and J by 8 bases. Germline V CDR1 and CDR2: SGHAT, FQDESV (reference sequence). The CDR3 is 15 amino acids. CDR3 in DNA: TGTGCCAGCAGCTTTTTTGGGACAGGGGATTCACCCCTCCACTTT. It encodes CASSFFGTGDSPLHF.

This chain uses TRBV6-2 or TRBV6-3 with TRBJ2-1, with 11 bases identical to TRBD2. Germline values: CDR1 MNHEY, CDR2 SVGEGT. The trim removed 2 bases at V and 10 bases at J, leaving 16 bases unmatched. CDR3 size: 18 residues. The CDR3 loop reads CASSYPKLSGRALYEQFF. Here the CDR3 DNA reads TGTGCCAGCAGTTACCCCAAACTTAGCGGGAGGGCCTTATACGAGCAGTTCTTC.

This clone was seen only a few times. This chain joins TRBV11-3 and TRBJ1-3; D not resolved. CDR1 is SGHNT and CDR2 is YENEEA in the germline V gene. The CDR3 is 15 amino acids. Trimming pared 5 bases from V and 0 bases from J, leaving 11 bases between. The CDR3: CASSRGGSSGNTIYF. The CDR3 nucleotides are TGTGCCAGCAGCCGAGGAGGGAGCTCTGGAAACACCATATATTTT.

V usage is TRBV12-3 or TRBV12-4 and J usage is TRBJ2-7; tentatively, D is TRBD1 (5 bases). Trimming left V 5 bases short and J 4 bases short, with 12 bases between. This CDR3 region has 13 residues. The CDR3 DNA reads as TGTGCCAGCAGTGCCGGTGGGGCTTACGAGCAGTACTTC. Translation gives CASSAGGAYEQYF.

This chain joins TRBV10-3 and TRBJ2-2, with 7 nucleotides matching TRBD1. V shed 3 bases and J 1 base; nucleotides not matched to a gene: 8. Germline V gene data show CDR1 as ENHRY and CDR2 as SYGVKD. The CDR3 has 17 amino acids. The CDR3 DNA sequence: TGTGCCATCAGTGATTTAGGGGGCAATGGGAACACCGGGGAGCTGTTTTTT. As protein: CAISDLGGNGNTGELFF.

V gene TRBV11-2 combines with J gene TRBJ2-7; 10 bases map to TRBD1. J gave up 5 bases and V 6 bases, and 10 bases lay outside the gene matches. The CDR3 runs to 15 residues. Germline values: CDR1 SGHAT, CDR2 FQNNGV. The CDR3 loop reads CASSSTGGTSHEQYF. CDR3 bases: TGTGCCAGCAGTTCGACAGGGGGCACGTCCCACGAGCAGTACTTC.

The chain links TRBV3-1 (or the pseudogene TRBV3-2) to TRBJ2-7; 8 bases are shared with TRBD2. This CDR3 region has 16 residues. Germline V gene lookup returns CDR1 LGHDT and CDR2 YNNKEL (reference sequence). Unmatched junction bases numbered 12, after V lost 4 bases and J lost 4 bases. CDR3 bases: TGTGCCAGCAGCCCTACCTTAGCGGGAAGTTGGTACGAGCAGTACTTC. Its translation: CASSPTLAGSWYEQYF.

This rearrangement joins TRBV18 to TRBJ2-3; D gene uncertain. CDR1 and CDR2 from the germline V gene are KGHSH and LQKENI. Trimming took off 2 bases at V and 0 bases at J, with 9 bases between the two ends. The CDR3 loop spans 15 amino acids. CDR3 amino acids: CASSPIPYSTDTQYF. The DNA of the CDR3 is TGTGCCAGCTCACCAATTCCTTATAGCACAGATACGCAGTATTTT.

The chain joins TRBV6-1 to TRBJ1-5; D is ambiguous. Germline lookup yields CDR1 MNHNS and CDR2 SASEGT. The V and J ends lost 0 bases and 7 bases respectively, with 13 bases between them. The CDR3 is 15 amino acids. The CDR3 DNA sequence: TGTGCCAGCAGTGAAGCAGTGAACAGTCGGCAGCCCCAGCATTTT. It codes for CASSEAVNSRQPQHF.

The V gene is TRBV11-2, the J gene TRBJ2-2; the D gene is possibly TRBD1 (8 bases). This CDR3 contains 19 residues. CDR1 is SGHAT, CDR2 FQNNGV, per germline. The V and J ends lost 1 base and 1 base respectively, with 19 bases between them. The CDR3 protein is CASSLVGQGGVLNTGELFF. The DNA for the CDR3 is TGTGCCAGCAGCTTAGTAGGACAGGGAGGGGTTTTGAACACCGGGGAGCTGTTTTTT.

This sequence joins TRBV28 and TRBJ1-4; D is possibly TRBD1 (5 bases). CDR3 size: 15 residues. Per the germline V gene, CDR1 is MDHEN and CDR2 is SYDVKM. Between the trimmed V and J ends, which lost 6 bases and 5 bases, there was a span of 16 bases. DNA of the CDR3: TGTGCCAGCAGCCTAGATGGGGCGGGGAATGAAAAACTGTTTTTT. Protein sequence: CASSLDGAGNEKLFF.